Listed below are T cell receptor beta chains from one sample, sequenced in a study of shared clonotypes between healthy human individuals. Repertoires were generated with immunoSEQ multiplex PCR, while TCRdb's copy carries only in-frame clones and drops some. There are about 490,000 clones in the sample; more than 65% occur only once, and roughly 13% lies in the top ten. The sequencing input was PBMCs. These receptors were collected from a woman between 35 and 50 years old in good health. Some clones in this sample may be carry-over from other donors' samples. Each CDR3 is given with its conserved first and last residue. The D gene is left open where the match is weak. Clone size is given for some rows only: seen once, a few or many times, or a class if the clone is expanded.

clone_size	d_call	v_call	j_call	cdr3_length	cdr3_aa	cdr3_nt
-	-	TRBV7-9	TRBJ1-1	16	CASSSGGLGLNTEAFF	TGTGCCAGCAGCTCCGGTGGTTTGGGGTTGAACACTGAAGCTTTCTTT
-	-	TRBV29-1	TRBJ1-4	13	CSAAQPTNEKLFF	TGCAGCGCGGCTCAACCAACTAATGAAAAACTGTTTTTT
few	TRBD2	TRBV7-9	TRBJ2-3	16	CASSSGLAGVADTQYF	TGTGCCAGCAGCTCCGGACTAGCGGGAGTGGCAGATACGCAGTATTTT
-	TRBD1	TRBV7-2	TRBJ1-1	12	CASRSGQGTAFF	TGTGCCAGCAGGTCCGGACAGGGCACAGCTTTCTTT
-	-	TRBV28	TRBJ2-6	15	CASTPFEEGANVLTF	TGTGCCAGCACCCCGTTTGAGGAAGGGGCCAACGTCCTGACTTTC
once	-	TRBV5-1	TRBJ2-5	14	CASSLESAQETQYF	TGCGCCAGCAGCTTGGAGTCAGCACAAGAGACCCAGTACTTC
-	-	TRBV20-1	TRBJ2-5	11	CSASFLETQYF	TGCAGTGCTAGCTTCCTCGAGACCCAGTACTTC
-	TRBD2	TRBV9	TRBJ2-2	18	CASSITSGQGGSTGELFF	TGTGCCAGCAGCATTACTAGCGGGCAAGGCGGAAGCACCGGGGAGCTGTTTTTT
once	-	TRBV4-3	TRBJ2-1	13	CASSQGGSNEQFF	TGCGCCAGCAGCCAAGGGGGCAGCAATGAGCAGTTCTTC
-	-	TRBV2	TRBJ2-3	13	CASSEYGVDTQYF	TGTGCCAGCAGTGAATACGGGGTAGATACGCAGTATTTT
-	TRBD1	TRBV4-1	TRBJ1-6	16	CASSQEGTGLGSTLHF	TGCGCCAGCAGCCAAGAAGGGACAGGGTTAGGGAGCACCCTCCACTTT
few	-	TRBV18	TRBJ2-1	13	CASSGGSYNEQFF	TGTGCCAGCTCAGGGGGCTCCTACAATGAGCAGTTCTTC
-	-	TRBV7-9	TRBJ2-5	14	CASSLAMEGVTQYF	TGTGCCAGCAGCTTAGCGATGGAAGGGGTGACCCAGTACTTC
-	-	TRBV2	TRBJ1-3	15	CASSEGQRSGNTIYF	TGTGCCAGCAGTGAGGGGCAGCGCTCTGGAAACACCATATATTTT
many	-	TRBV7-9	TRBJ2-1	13	CALRREGFNEQFF	TGTGCCCTGCGGCGGGAAGGGTTCAATGAGCAGTTCTTC
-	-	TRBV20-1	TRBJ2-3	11	CSAVLADTQYF	TGCAGTGCTGTGTTAGCAGATACGCAGTATTTT
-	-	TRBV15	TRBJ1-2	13	CATSRERTGGYTF	TGTGCCACCAGCAGAGAACGGACTGGTGGCTACACCTTC
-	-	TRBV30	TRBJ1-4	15	CAWSVLGGFEEKLFF	TGTGCCTGGAGTGTATTGGGGGGGTTTGAAGAAAAACTGTTTTTT
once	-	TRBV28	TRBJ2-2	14	CASSPLWTDVELFF	TGTGCCAGCAGCCCCCTCTGGACGGACGTGGAGCTGTTTTTT
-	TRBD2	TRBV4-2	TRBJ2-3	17	CASSQGTGTSGSNTQYF	TGTGCCAGCAGCCAAGGCACCGGGACTAGCGGGAGTAATACGCAGTATTTT
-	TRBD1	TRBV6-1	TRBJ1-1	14	CASSEEGTGAEAFF	TGTGCCAGCAGTGAAGAGGGGACAGGGGCCGAAGCTTTCTTT
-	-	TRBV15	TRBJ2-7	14	CATSRDKGRYEQYF	TGTGCCACCAGCAGAGATAAGGGCAGATACGAGCAGTACTTC
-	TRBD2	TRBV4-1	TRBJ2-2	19	CASSLIIPKRDGGTGELFF	TGCGCCAGCAGCCTTATTATTCCAAAGCGGGACGGCGGCACCGGGGAGCTGTTTTTT
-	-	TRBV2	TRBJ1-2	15	CASSGPGGGYYGYTF	TGTGCCAGCAGTGGTCCTGGCGGGGGCTACTATGGCTACACCTTC
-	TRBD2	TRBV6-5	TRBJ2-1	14	CASRAGLAGAEQFF	TGTGCCAGCAGGGCCGGACTAGCGGGAGCTGAGCAGTTCTTC
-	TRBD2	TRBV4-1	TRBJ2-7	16	CASSPGGSGGPYEQYF	TGCGCCAGCAGCCCAGGAGGGAGCGGGGGGCCCTACGAGCAGTACTTC
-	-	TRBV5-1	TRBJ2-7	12	CASSLGGYEQYF	TGCGCCAGCAGCTTGGGGGGATACGAGCAGTACTTC
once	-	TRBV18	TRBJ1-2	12	CASSPSDRGYTF	TGTGCCAGCTCACCCTCAGACCGTGGCTACACCTTC
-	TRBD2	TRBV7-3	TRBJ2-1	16	CASSSPTSGRLNEQFF	TGTGCCAGCAGCTCCCCGACTAGCGGGAGGTTGAATGAGCAGTTCTTC
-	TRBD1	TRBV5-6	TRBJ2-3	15	CASSSGTGDTDTQYF	TGTGCCAGCAGCTCCGGGACAGGGGACACAGATACGCAGTATTTT
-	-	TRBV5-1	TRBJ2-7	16	CASSLDRGFRTYEQYF	TGCGCCAGCAGCTTGGACCGTGGGTTTAGGACCTACGAGCAGTACTTC
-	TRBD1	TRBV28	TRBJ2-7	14	CASTPGTAFHEQYF	TGTGCCAGCACTCCCGGGACAGCCTTCCACGAGCAGTACTTC
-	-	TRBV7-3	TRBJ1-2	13	CASSTREGYGYTF	TGTGCCAGCAGCACGCGGGAAGGGTATGGCTACACCTTC
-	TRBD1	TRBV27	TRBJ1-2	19	CASSFPIGDRASPNYGYTF	TGTGCCAGCAGTTTCCCCATTGGTGACAGGGCGAGCCCTAACTATGGCTACACCTTC
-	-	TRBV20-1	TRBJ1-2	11	CSATPVYGYTF	TGCAGTGCTACTCCAGTATATGGCTACACCTTC
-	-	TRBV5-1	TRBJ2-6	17	CASSSFPQDSGANVLTF	TGCGCCAGCAGCTCCTTTCCACAGGACTCTGGGGCCAACGTCCTGACTTTC
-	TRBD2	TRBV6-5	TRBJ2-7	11	CASRSGGEQYF	TGTGCCAGCAGATCCGGGGGGGAGCAGTACTTC
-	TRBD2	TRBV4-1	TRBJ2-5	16	CASSQGTSGIEETQYF	TGCGCCAGCAGCCAAGGGACTAGCGGGATTGAAGAGACCCAGTACTTC
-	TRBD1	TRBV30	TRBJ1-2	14	CACLPGQGADGYTF	TGTGCCTGTCTTCCGGGACAGGGGGCGGATGGCTACACCTTC
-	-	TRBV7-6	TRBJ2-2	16	CASSLAVHVNTGELFF	TGTGCCAGCAGCTTAGCGGTACACGTGAACACCGGGGAGCTGTTTTTT
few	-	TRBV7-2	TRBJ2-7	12	CASSLDGGEQYF	TGTGCCAGCAGTTTAGATGGGGGCGAGCAGTACTTC
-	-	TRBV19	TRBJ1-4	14	CASSLGRYNEKLFF	TGTGCCAGTAGCTTGGGACGGTATAATGAAAAACTGTTTTTT
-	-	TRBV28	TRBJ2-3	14	CASSAADSLDTQYF	TGTGCCAGCTCGGCGGCCGACTCCTTGGATACGCAGTATTTT